The present entry profiles one T cell receptor (beta chain) with its context. Per the original methods: Researchers report that nucleated cell counts were estimated from reference gene primer amplification. This table comes from immunoSEQ multiplex PCR, and its TCRdb copy is limited to in-frame clones, with some not included. V, J and clone size derive from that table, while D and trimming were established from the DNA sequence. The sample has about 130,000 clones, 75% to 90% seen once. The data were obtained in a study of blood T cell repertoires in COVID-19. Germline V gives CDR1 SGHNT, CDR2 YYREEE (reference sequence). The CDR3 length is 16 residues. Trimming took 3 bases from V and 6 from J; bases not matched to a gene: 12.

The receptor's source is a human donor in a cohort sampled during active COVID-19. The material sequenced was peripheral blood. The chain links TRBV5-4 to TRBJ1-2; 9 bases agree with TRBD1. DNA of the CDR3: TGTGCCAGCAGCTATAACTTTCTGGGACAGGGAGATGGCTACACCTTC. Protein sequence: CASSYNFLGQGDGYTF.